Each of the 22 T cell receptor beta chains below was sequenced from the same sample in a study of blood T cell repertoires in COVID-19. Method: immunoSEQ multiplex PCR; TCRdb's copy keeps in-frame clones and lacks some. The sample lists 40,000 to 50,000 clones, 80% to 90% seen once, with under 3% in the top ten. Sequencing input: peripheral blood. These receptors originate from a woman of 80 years or more with acute or convalescent COVID-19.

This chain joins TRBV6-1 and TRBJ1-6; 8 nucleotides line up with TRBD1. CDR3 length equals 17 residues. The J segment lost 4 bases and the V segment lost 4 bases, leaving 9 bases of the junction unmatched. The germline gives CDR1 MNHNS, CDR2 SASEGT. The CDR3 sequence: CASSGGAGGHYNSPLHF. In DNA form, the CDR3 reads TGTGCCAGCAGTGGGGGGGCAGGGGGCCATTATAATTCACCCCTCCACTTT.

V usage is TRBV10-2 and J usage is TRBJ2-6; D may be TRBD2 (5 bases). Germline values: CDR1 WSHSY, CDR2 SAAADI. The CDR3 sequence is 17 residues long. V lost 3 bases, J lost 1 base, and 13 bases lay in between. The CDR3: CASSETGIGSGANVLTF. In DNA, the CDR3 is TGCGCCAGCAGTGAAACGGGAATCGGTTCTGGGGCCAACGTCCTGACTTTC.

This clone was detected a few times. The chain carries TRBV5-1 and TRBJ2-7, with 8 bases fitting TRBD2. Losses at the gene ends were 0 bases for V and 6 bases for J; bases not matched to a gene: 8. Germline V gene sequence: CDR1 SGHRS, CDR2 YFSETQ. The CDR3 covers 15 residues. The CDR3 bases are TGCGCCAGCAGCTTGGGCCTGACTAGCGAGCTCGAGCAGTACTTC. This gives the protein CASSLGLTSELEQYF.

The rearrangement links TRBV15 to TRBJ1-2; TRBD1 is a possible D gene (5 bases). Germline V gene sequence: CDR1 LNHNV, CDR2 YYDKDF (reference sequence). This CDR3 has 13 residues. V was cut by 0 bases and J by 8 bases, with 10 bases left in between. The CDR3: CATSRDPDKGYTF. Written as DNA, the CDR3 is TGTGCCACCAGCAGAGATCCGGACAAAGGCTACACCTTC.

The V call is TRBV14, the J call TRBJ1-1; 7 nucleotides align to TRBD1. Germline V gives CDR1 SGHDN, CDR2 FVKESK. The CDR3 contains 14 residues. V trimming: 1 base; J trimming: 5 bases; junction bases outside the gene matches: 4. The CDR3 DNA is TGTGCCAGCAGCCAAGTAGGGGGCAGGACTGAAGCTTTCTTT. Protein product: CASSQVGGRTEAFF.

The chain couples TRBV7-2 to TRBJ2-2; TRBD1 matches at 9 bases. Germline values: CDR1 SGHTA, CDR2 FQGNSA. J was trimmed by 5 bases and V by 0 bases; bases with no gene match: 1. CDR3 length equals 15 residues. CDR3: CASSLAGTGTGELFF. The CDR3 nucleotides are TGTGCCAGCAGCTTAGCCGGGACAGGGACCGGGGAGCTGTTTTTT.

The chain combines TRBV2 with TRBJ2-2, with 8 bases fitting TRBD2. V lost 6 bases, J lost 6 bases, and 12 bases stayed unmatched. The CDR3 spans 16 residues. Per germline, CDR1 SNHLY and CDR2 FYNNEI. DNA of the CDR3: TGTGCCAGCAGCACCGGGACTAGGGGTGCGGCCGGGGAGCTGTTTTTT. Protein product: CASSTGTRGAAGELFF.

J is TRBJ1-1 and V is TRBV7-9; D not resolved. The CDR3 consists of 13 residues. Per germline, CDR1 SEHNR and CDR2 FQNEAQ (reference sequence). V lost 2 bases to trimming and J lost 1 base, with 5 bases between them. The CDR3 loop reads CASSLQENTEAFF. The DNA for the CDR3 is TGTGCCAGCAGCTTACAGGAGAACACTGAAGCTTTCTTT.

V is TRBV5-1 and J is TRBJ2-3, with D maybe TRBD1 (6 bases). V was pared by 6 bases and J by 5 bases, with 16 bases between. CDR1 SGHRS and CDR2 YFSETQ come from the germline V gene. The CDR3 extends over 14 amino acids. Written as DNA, the CDR3 is TGCGCCAGCACCTCCGGGGTAGGGGGAGATACGCAGTATTTT. Its protein is CASTSGVGGDTQYF.

The chain couples TRBV3-1 (or the pseudogene TRBV3-2) to TRBJ1-2; no firm D call. Trimming removed 0 bases from V and 7 bases from J, with 3 bases in between. The CDR3 contains 11 residues. Germline loops: CDR1 LGHDT, CDR2 YNNKEL (reference sequence). The CDR3 bases are TGTGCCAGCAGCCAAGACGGTGGCTACACCTTC. This codes for CASSQDGGYTF.

The chain joins TRBV5-5 to TRBJ2-6; maybe TRBD2 (5 bases). There are 17 residues in the CDR3. Germline values: CDR1 SGHKS, CDR2 YYEKEE (reference sequence). The V end lost 1 base, the J end lost 1 base, and 12 bases lay between the germline ends. The CDR3 DNA reads TGTGCCAGCAGCTTGCAGCACGGCGGGTCTGGGGCCAACGTCCTGACTTTC. Translating gives CASSLQHGGSGANVLTF.

This clone is a singleton in its sample. The J gene is TRBJ2-5, the V gene TRBV5-6; a possible D gene is TRBD1 (7 bases). CDR1 is SGHDT and CDR2 is YYEEEE in the germline V gene. The CDR3 runs to 15 residues. V was trimmed by 4 bases and J by 5 bases, leaving 18 bases between them. The CDR3 loop is CASSPGQARGETQYF. The CDR3 bases are TGTGCCAGCAGCCCAGGACAGGCCCGGGGGGAGACCCAGTACTTC.

The chain uses TRBV5-8 and TRBJ2-5, with 7 bases fitting TRBD2. CDR1 and CDR2 (germline): SGHTS, YDEGEE. The J segment lost 2 bases and the V segment lost 6 bases, leaving 7 bases of the junction unmatched. The CDR3 length is 14 residues. The CDR3, as DNA: TGTGCCAGCATCCCCGGGACTAAGCAAGAGACCCAGTACTTC. Translated, it gives CASIPGTKQETQYF.

The rearrangement joins TRBV6-6 to TRBJ2-1; no reliable D call. CDR1 and CDR2 from the germline V gene are MNHNY and SVGAGI (reference sequence). V was cut by 5 bases and J by 3 bases, with 11 bases left in between. This CDR3 is 14 amino acids long. CDR3 residues: CASSRLASYNEQFF. The CDR3 coding sequence is TGTGCCAGCAGTCGCCTCGCCAGCTACAATGAGCAGTTCTTC.

The chain links TRBV12-5 to TRBJ1-1; weak D call: TRBD1 (6 bases). This CDR3 contains 15 residues. From germline, CDR1 is LGHNT and CDR2 FRNRAP. Trimming removed 1 base at V and 3 bases at J, with 12 bases between. The CDR3 sequence: CASGLGLGGDTEAFF. Written as DNA, the CDR3 is TGTGCTAGTGGTTTGGGCCTAGGGGGAGACACTGAAGCTTTCTTT.

V usage is TRBV19 and J usage is TRBJ1-5, with 7 nucleotides matching TRBD1. J lost 3 bases, V lost 3 bases, and 2 bases had no gene match. The CDR3 runs 14 residues. Germline lookup yields CDR1 LNHDA and CDR2 SQIVND (reference sequence). The CDR3 is CASSMGTVNQPQHF. The DNA of the CDR3 is TGTGCCAGTAGTATGGGGACAGTCAATCAGCCCCAGCATTTT.

The chain has TRBV18 and TRBJ1-2; 7 bases agree with TRBD1. Germline V gives CDR1 KGHSH, CDR2 LQKENI. There are 14 residues in the CDR3. Unmatched junction bases numbered 6, after V lost 6 bases and J lost 2 bases. The CDR3 DNA is TGTGCCAGCTCTGCCGGGACAGACAACTATGGCTACACCTTC. Its protein product is CASSAGTDNYGYTF.

The genes are TRBV12-3 or TRBV12-4 and TRBJ1-2, with D hard to call. This CDR3 comprises 13 residues. Trimming removed 7 bases from V and 6 bases from J, with 15 bases in between. Here the CDR3 reads CASKIGSRDGYTF. CDR3 in DNA: TGTGCCAGCAAGATAGGGAGTAGGGATGGCTACACCTTC.

This chain uses TRBV7-3 with TRBJ2-1, with 8 nucleotides matching TRBD2. The trim removed 4 bases at V and 8 bases at J, leaving 10 bases unmatched. The V gene's germline CDR1 is SGHTA and CDR2 FQGTGA. The CDR3 is made up of 15 amino acids. Here the CDR3 DNA reads TGTGCCAGCAGCTCCTCGGGGGGGCCCCTTTATGAGCAGTTCTTC. It specifies CASSSSGGPLYEQFF.

The V call is TRBV6-5, the J call TRBJ1-1, with D uncertain. V lost 7 bases to trimming and J lost 0 bases, with 9 bases between them. Germline V gene sequence: CDR1 MNHEY, CDR2 SVGAGI. The CDR3 spans 13 residues. The CDR3 DNA is TGTGCCAGCAATAACCCGGTGAACACTGAAGCTTTCTTT. It codes for CASNNPVNTEAFF.

The gene calls are TRBV15 and TRBJ2-1; 12 bases agree with TRBD2. In germline, CDR1 is LNHNV, CDR2 YYDKDF (reference sequence). The J segment lost 0 bases and the V segment lost 3 bases, leaving 12 bases of the junction unmatched. This CDR3 region has 20 residues. CDR3 bases: TGTGCCACCAGCAGGGTTAAACTAGCGGGGGGCCCGGTCTCCTACAATGAGCAGTTCTTC. It translates to CATSRVKLAGGPVSYNEQFF.

The chain carries TRBV14 and TRBJ1-2; TRBD1 matches at 7 bases. The CDR3 covers 14 residues. V was clipped by 0 bases and J by 3 bases; unmatched bases: 1. Germline V gene sequence: CDR1 SGHDN, CDR2 FVKESK. In DNA, the CDR3 is TGTGCCAGCAGCCAAGACAGGGGGGACTATGGCTACACCTTC. This encodes CASSQDRGDYGYTF.